This T cell receptor beta chain was profiled in a study of patients and donors after allogeneic stem cell transplantation (dated by TCRdb to the early 2020s). The library was built by means of RT-PCR. TCRdb shows the sequencer as NextSeq 550. TCRdb itself trimmed the public reads at Q25 with fastp, ran MiXCR and retained productive beta chains. Rows with one shared CDR3 protein collapse into an entry with the most common genes and DNA. The sample contains about 400,000 distinct CDR3 sequences, under 20% of them found a single time. Together, the top ten hold around 7.9% of the sample. In its sample, this clonotype was seen many times. Its binding antigen is unknown. Per-nucleotide qualities are absent, and no much larger clonotype sits a single base away. V drops 4 bases and J drops 9 bases, leaving 10 bases in between. From the germline V gene, CDR1 is MGHRA and CDR2 is YSYEKL. The CDR3 goes from the cysteine to the phenylalanine over 13 residues. Kept here is only the CDR3 DNA, which spans 39 bases and is read in frame from base 1.

The sequence was obtained from a human donor who was either an allogeneic HSCT recipient or a stem cell or donor lymphocyte infusion donor (not recorded which). It is not recorded whose cells these are; they may come from a transplant donor. Material for sequencing was blood, either unsorted or a sorted T cell fraction (not recorded which). The sequence is built from TRBV4-1 and TRBJ1-6, with the D segment identity uncertain. The CDR3 region has the sequence CASSPVGGSPLHF. The bases read TGCGCCAGCAGCCCAGTCGGCGGTTCACCCCTCCACTTT.